This T cell receptor (beta chain) stems from a study of T-cell memory formation after mild COVID-19 (dated by TCRdb to about 2021). With respect to the entire study: Most TCR sequence clusters were specific to one of the two donors. In a couple of donors, T-cell clones that expanded and contracted after mild COVID-19 were tracked by sequencing TCRalpha and TCRbeta repertoires over time. Two young, previously healthy adult volunteers, one female and one male, were included in the cohort.

Paper-wide results and their limitations: Clones contracting from day 15 to 85 had balanced CD4/CD8 phenotypes, while a second wave expanding from day 15 to 37 was biased towards CD4+. The study included only two mild cases, and larger cohorts that include severe cases with pre-infection samples were judged to be necessary. Whether the second-wave clones peaking on day 37 were SARS-CoV-2 specific was not confirmed. Some responding clones were detected in pre-infection memory, suggesting pre-existing cross-reactive memory T cells joined the SARS-CoV-2 response. Contracting CD4+ clones turned up mainly in the CM and EM memory subsets, whereas EMRA was where CD8+ clones were enriched.

Ficoll-Paque density gradient centrifugation was the method used to isolate PBMCs. This clonotype was counted a few times. Its antigen target is currently unknown. No base quality information exists; no much larger clone differs at one position. TCRdb names Illumina NovaSeq 6000 as the instrument used. Using 5'RACE with constant-segment primers, TCRalpha and TCRbeta cDNA libraries were constructed, with sample barcodes and unique molecular identifiers added in the process. RNA was extracted from every sample with Trizol reagent. Libraries were amplified in two PCR steps, with a second sample barcode and Illumina TruSeq adapters added in the second step. Sequencing of libraries was performed on an Illumina NovaSeq with 2 x 150 bp paired-end reads. Regarding the original processing steps: Reads were demultiplexed and collapsed into UMI-guided consensus sequences with migec v1.2.7. Using mixcr v2.1.11, UMI consensuses were aligned to TRA and TRB V and J templates and then assembled into clonotypes. Expanded or contracted clonotypes were those called significant by both edgeR and NoisET, with noise models trained on biological replicates. For edgeR calls, a false discovery rate-adjusted p below 0.01 and a log2 fold-change threshold of 1 were applied. As an exploratory analysis of dynamics, max-normalized trajectories of the 1000 most abundant clonotypes were examined with PCA combined with hierarchical clustering. Each responding clone was given a CD4 or CD8 phenotype based on the CD4+ and CD8+ repertoires, which had been sequenced separately. The public sequencing data were trimmed at Q25 with fastp and processed into clonotypes with MiXCR by TCRdb, which kept only in-frame beta chains. Under each unique CDR3 protein, matching rows form one entry showing the most common genes and DNA. V and J calls and clone size were set by TCRdb, not the authors. Recorded for this sample are about 290,000 distinct CDR3 sequences; roughly 18% of them occurred a single time. Of the sample, roughly 24% is held by the ten largest clones.

CDR1 and CDR2, looked up from the germline V gene, are SGHTA and FQGNSA. Cut back by 2 bases and 9 bases, the V and J ends lie 10 bases apart. The CDR3, from cysteine to phenylalanine, totals 12 residues. Of the read, only the CDR3 DNA is kept; its 36 bases are in frame from base 1. Material for sequencing was PBMCs or a T cell subset sorted from them (not recorded which). This chain joins TRBV7-2 to TRBJ2-5, with TRBD2 as a weak D call on 5 bases. This clonotype was sampled from a man aged 18-30 years who had mild COVID-19 (a few samples of this study predate the infection). The sample titles of this study are shuffled in the database, so cell type and time point are left out; the donor was told from shared clones. The CDR3 sequence is CASSLRQRAQYF. At the DNA level, the sequence is TGTGCCAGCAGCTTAAGGCAGAGGGCCCAGTACTTC.